This T cell receptor (beta chain) was documented in a study of cytomegalovirus exposure and HLA in healthy donors. A multiplex PCR was run with 60 Vbeta primers and 13 Jbeta primers. Clones were sequenced by immunoSEQ multiplex PCR, and TCRdb holds only the in-frame ones, with some missing. This table holds some 84,000 clones, roughly 73% found once. Germline V CDR1 and CDR2: SGHVS, FQNEAQ. Trimming pared 4 bases from V and 0 bases from J, leaving 10 bases between. The CDR3 covers 15 residues. The receptor was isolated from a male donor in good health and CMV-seropositive. The genes are TRBV7-8 and TRBJ2-1; a possible D gene is TRBD2 (6 bases). The sample taken for sequencing was PBMCs. CDR3 sequence reads: CASSSGLSSYNEQFF. The CDR3 nucleotides read TGTGCCAGCAGCTCGGGACTGAGCTCCTACAATGAGCAGTTCTTC.